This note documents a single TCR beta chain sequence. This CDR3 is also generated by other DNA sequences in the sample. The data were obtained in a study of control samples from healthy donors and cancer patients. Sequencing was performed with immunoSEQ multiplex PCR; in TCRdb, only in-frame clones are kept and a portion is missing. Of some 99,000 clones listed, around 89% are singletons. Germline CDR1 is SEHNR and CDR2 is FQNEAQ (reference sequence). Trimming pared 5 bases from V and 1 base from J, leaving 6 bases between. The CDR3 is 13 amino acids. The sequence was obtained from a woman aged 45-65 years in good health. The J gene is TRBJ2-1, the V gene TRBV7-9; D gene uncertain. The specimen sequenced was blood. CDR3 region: CASSLVSYNEQFF. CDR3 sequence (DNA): TGTGCCAGCAGCCTAGTTTCCTACAATGAGCAGTTCTTC.